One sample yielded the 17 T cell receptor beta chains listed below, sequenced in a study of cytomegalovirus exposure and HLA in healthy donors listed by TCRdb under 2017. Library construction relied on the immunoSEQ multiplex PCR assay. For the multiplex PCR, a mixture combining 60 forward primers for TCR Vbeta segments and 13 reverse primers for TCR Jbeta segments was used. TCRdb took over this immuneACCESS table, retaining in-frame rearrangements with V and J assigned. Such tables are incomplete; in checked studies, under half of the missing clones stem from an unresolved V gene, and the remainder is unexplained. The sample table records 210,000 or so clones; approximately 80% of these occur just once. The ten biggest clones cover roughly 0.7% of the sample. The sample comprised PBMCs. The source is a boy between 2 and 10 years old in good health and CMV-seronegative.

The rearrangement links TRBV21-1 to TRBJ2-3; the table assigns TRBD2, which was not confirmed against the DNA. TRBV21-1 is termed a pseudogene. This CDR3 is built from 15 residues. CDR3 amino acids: CASSVAGYSTDTQYF. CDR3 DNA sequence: TGTGCCAGCTCAGTAGCGGGGTACAGCACAGATACGCAGTATTTT.

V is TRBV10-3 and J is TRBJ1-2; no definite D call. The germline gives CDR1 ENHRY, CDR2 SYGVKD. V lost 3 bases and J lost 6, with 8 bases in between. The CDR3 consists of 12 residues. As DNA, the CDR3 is TGTGCCATCAGTGAAGTCGCGGATGGCTACACCTTC. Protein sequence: CAISEVADGYTF.

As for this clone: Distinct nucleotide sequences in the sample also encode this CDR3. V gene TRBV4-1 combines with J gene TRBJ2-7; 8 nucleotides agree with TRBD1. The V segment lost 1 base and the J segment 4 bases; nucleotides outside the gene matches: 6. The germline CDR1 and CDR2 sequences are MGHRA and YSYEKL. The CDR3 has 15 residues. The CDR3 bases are TGCGCCAGCAGCCAAGGCCCCGGGACAGGTTACGAGCAGTACTTC. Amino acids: CASSQGPGTGYEQYF.

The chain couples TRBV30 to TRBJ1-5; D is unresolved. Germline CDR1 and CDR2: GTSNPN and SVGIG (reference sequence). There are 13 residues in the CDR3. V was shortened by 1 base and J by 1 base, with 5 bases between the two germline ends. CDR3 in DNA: TGTGCCTGGAGTGGAGGGAGCAATCAGCCCCAGCATTTT. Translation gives CAWSGGSNQPQHF.

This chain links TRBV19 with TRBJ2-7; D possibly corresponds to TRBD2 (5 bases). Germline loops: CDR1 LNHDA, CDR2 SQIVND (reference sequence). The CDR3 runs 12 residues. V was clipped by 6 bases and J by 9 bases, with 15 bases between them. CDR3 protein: CASSGLPSGQYF. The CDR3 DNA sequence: TGTGCCAGTAGCGGACTCCCGTCGGGGCAGTACTTC.

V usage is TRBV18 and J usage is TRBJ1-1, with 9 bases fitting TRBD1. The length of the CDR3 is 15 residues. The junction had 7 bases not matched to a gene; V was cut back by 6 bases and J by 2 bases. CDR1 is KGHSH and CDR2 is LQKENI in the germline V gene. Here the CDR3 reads CASSTGGVENTEAFF. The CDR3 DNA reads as TGTGCCAGCTCGACAGGGGGAGTCGAAAACACTGAAGCTTTCTTT. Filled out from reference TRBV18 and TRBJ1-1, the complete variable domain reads NAGVMQNPRHLVRRRGQEARLRCSPMKGHSHVYWYRQLPEEGLKFMVYLQKENIIDESGMPKERFSAEFPKEGPSILRIQQVVRGDSAAYFCASSTGGVENTEAFFGQGTRLTVV.

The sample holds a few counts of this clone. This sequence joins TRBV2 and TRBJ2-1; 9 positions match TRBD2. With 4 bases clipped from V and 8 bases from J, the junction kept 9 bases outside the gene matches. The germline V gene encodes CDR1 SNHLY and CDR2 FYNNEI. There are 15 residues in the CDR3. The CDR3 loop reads CASSVLASGTDEQFF. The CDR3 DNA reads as TGTGCCAGCAGTGTCCTTGCTAGCGGGACCGATGAGCAGTTCTTC.

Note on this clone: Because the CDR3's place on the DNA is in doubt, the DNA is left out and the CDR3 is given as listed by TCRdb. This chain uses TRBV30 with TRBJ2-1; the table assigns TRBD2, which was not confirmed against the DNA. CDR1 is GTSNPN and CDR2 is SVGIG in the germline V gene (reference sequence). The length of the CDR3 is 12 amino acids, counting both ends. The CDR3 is CAWRDFGNEQFF.

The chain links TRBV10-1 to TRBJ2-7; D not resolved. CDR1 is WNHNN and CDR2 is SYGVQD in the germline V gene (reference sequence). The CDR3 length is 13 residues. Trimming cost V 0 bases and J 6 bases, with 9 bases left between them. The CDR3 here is CASSESIWLEQYF. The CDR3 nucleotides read TGCGCCAGCAGTGAGTCAATCTGGCTCGAGCAGTACTTC.

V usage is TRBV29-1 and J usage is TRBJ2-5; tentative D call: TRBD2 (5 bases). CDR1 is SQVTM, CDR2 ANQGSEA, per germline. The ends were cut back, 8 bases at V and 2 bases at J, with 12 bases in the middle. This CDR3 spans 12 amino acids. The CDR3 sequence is CSIWTGQETQYF. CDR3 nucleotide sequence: TGCAGCATATGGACGGGACAAGAGACCCAGTACTTC.

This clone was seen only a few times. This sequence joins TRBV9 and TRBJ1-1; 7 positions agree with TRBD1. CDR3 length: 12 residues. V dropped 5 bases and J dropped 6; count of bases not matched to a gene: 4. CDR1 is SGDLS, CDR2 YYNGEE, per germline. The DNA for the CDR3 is TGTGCCAGCAGTGACAGGGATGCTGAAGCTTTCTTT. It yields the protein CASSDRDAEAFF.

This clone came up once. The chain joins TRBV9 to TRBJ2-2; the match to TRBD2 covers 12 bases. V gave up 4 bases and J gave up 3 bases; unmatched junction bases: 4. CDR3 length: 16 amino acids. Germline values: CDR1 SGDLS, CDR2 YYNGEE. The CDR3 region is CASSSPSGGDTGELFF. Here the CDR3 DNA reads TGTGCCAGCAGCTCCCCTAGCGGGGGGGACACCGGGGAGCTGTTTTTT.

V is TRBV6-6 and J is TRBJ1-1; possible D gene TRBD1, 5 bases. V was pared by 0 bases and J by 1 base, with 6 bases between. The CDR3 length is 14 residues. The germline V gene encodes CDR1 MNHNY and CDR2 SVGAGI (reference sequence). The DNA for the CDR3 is TGTGCCAGCAGTTACTCAGGGGCGAACACTGAAGCTTTCTTT. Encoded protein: CASSYSGANTEAFF.

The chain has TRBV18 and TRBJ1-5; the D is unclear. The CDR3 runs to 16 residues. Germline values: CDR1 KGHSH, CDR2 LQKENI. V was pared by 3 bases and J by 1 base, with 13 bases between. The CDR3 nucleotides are TGTGCCAGCTCACCGGTCAGAGGAAGGAGCAATCAGCCCCAGCATTTT. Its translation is CASSPVRGRSNQPQHF.

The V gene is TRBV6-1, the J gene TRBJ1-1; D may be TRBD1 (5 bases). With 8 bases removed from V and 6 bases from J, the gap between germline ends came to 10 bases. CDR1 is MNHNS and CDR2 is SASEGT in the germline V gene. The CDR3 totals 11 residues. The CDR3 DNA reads TGTGCCAGCTGGGGAGGGGCTGAAGCTTTCTTT. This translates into CASWGGAEAFF.

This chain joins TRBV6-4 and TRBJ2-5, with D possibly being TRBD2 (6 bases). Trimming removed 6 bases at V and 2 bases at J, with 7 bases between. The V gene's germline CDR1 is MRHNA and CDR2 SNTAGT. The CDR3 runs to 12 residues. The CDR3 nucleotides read TGTGCCAGCAGCCGGGAGCAAGAGACCCAGTACTTC. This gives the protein CASSREQETQYF.

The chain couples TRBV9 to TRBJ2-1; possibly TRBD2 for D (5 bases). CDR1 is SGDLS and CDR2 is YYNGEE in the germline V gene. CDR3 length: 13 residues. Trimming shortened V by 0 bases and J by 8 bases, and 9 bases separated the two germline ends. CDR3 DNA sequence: TGTGCCAGCAGCGTAGAATGGGAGTATGAGCAGTTCTTC. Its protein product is CASSVEWEYEQFF. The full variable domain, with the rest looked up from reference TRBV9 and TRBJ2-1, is DSGVTQTPKHLITATGQRVTLRCSPRSGDLSVYWYQQSLDQGLQFLIQYYNGEERAKGNILERFSAQQFPDLHSELNLSSLELGDSALYFCASSVEWEYEQFFGPGTRLTVL.